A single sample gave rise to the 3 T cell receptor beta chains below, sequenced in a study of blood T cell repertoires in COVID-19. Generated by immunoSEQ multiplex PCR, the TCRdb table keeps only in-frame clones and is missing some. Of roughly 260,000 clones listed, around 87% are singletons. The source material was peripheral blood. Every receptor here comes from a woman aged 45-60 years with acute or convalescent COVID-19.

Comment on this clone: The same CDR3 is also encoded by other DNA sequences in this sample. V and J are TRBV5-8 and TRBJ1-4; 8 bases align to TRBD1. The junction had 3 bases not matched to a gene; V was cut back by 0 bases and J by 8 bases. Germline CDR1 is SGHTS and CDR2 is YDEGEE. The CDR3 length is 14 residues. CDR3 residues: CASSLGQGREKLFF. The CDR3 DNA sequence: TGTGCCAGCAGCTTGGGACAGGGGCGCGAAAAACTGTTTTTT.

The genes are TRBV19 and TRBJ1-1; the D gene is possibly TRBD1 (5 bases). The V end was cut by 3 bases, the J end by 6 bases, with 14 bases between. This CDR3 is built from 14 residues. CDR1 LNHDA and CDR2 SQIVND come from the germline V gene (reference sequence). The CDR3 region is CASSIQGGSAEAFF. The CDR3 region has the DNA TGTGCCAGTAGTATCCAGGGCGGGAGCGCTGAAGCTTTCTTT.

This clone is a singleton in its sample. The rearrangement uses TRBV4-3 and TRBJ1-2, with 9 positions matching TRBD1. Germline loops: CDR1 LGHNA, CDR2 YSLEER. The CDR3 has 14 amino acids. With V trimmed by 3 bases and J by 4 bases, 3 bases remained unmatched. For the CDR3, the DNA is TGCGCCAGCAGCCAGGGGACAGGGTCCTATGGCTACACCTTC. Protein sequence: CASSQGTGSYGYTF.